What follows are 17 T cell receptor beta chains derived from one specimen sequenced in a study of CD8+ T cells in alopecia areata. Investigators isolated RNA and reverse transcribed it into cDNA to act as the sequencing template. Profiling relied on immunoSEQ multiplex PCR, and the TCRdb table lists in-frame clones only, not all of them. Observed in the sample are over 8,500 clones, none of them singletons. A sort of pooled cutaneous lymph node cells used CD4, CD8alpha, NKG2D, NKG2ACE and other stains. Sequences were obtained from CD8+ T cells sorted from a lymph node. The receptors derive from a C3H/HeJ mouse with alopecia areata. The MHC haplotype recorded for the strain is H2-k.

This clone was seen many times. The gene names here belong to mouse. The CDR3 end lies 3 residues beyond the end of the read and is filled in from the germline J gene. V gene TRBV5 combines with J gene TRBJ1-6, with D possibly being TRBD1 (6 bases). TRBJ1-6 is an ORF, and what it does is uncertain. CDR1 and CDR2 (germline): LGHNA, YNLKQL (reference sequence). The length of the CDR3 is 13 residues. The CDR3 loop reads CASSQDLGTLLYF. CDR3 DNA, as far as it was read: TGTGCCAGCAGCCAAGATTTGGGGACACTC.

The sample holds a few counts of this clone. The genes and germline here are from mouse. The read halts 4 residues ahead of the CDR3 end, with the missing end drawn from the germline J gene. The chain couples TRBV19 to TRBJ2-4; TRBD2 matches 8 bases. Germline V lookup: CDR1 FNHDT, CDR2 SITEND (reference sequence). This CDR3 contains 14 residues. J lost 2 bases, V lost 5 bases, and 4 bases had no gene match. The covered CDR3 bases are TGTGCCAGCAGGTCACTGGGGGCTCAAAAC. It is translated as CASRSLGAQN. The whole CDR3 reads CASRSLGAQNTLYF.

At least ten counts were recorded for this clone. Gene names and germline match the mouse. The read ends 4 residues early relative to the CDR3; the germline J gene fills the gap. This same CDR3 is encoded by further DNA sequences in the sample. V and J are TRBV31 and TRBJ2-3; TRBD2 matches 7 bases. CDR1 is GKSSPN, CDR2 SITVG, per germline. V lost 0 bases to trimming and J lost 1 base; unmatched junction nucleotides: 1. The CDR3 spans 14 residues. Partial CDR3 DNA: TGTGCCTGGAGTCTCGGGACTGGTGCAGAA. It specifies CAWSLGTGAE. In full, the CDR3 reads CAWSLGTGAETLYF.

Ten or more counts support this clone. Gene and germline names: mouse. The CDR3 end is not reached by the read, which stops 4 residues before it; the germline J gene fills it in. The gene calls are TRBV31 and TRBJ2-7; 9 nucleotides match TRBD1. The germline V gene has CDR1 GKSSPN and CDR2 SITVG. The CDR3 has 13 residues. The sequenced CDR3 bases are TGTGCCTGGAGTCCCGGGACAGGGTAT. Amino acid sequence: CAWSPGTGY. The CDR3 in full is CAWSPGTGYEQYF.

As regards this clone: Genes and germline are mouse. With the read ending 4 residues before the CDR3 end, the germline J gene is used to fill in that end. The genes are TRBV4 and TRBJ2-7, with TRBD2 as a possible D gene (6 bases). Germline V gene sequence: CDR1 LGHDT, CDR2 YNNKQL (reference sequence). This CDR3 contains 14 residues. Trimming left V 4 bases short and J 0 bases short, with 10 bases between. CDR3 amino acids: CASSSGLNSYEQYF. Partial CDR3 DNA: TGTGCCAGCAGCTCGGGACTAAACTCCTAT.

This clone occurred many times. Germline and genes: mouse. Coverage ceases 4 residues before the CDR3 finishes, and the germline J gene fills in the end. The gene calls are TRBV13-1 and TRBJ2-1; 10 bases line up with TRBD2. The CDR3 loop spans 15 amino acids. The V segment lost 1 base and the J segment 5 bases; nucleotides outside the gene matches: 3. Germline V gene data show CDR1 as NSHNY and CDR2 as SYGAGN. CDR3 region: CASSDPGGAHAEQFF. The sequenced CDR3 bases are TGTGCCAGCAGTGATCCTGGGGGGGCCCATGCT.

By sample fraction, this clone is medium-sized. Gene names are the mouse ones. The read gets to within 4 residues of the CDR3 end, and the germline J gene fills in the rest. The chain combines TRBV17 with TRBJ2-4; 10 nucleotides line up with TRBD2. The CDR3 runs 15 residues. Germline V gene data show CDR1 as MNHDT and CDR2 as YYDKIL. The sequenced part of the CDR3 DNA is TGTGCTAGCAGTAGCCCCTGGGGGGGCAAAAAC. Translating it yields CASSSPWGGKN. The CDR3 reads in full as CASSSPWGGKNTLYF.

This clone was detected many times. The listed genes are named as in mouse. The CDR3 extends 4 residues past the end of the read, so its final part is completed from the germline J gene. The chain combines TRBV12-1 with TRBJ2-1; 8 bases agree with TRBD2. J gave up 3 bases and V 0 bases, and 0 bases lay outside the gene matches. This CDR3 has 14 residues. CDR1 is SGHSN and CDR2 is HYEKVE in the germline V gene. The CDR3 is CASSLLGGYAEQFF. CDR3 DNA (partial): TGTGCCAGCTCTCTCCTGGGGGGCTATGCT.

This clone was found many times. Gene names refer to mouse genes. The CDR3 is CASSGGLFYEQYF. The CDR3 bases that were read are TGTGCCAGCAGTGGGGGACTTTTCTAT. The chain joins TRBV19 to TRBJ2-7, with D perhaps TRBD2 (6 bases). The CDR3 end is not reached by the read, which stops 4 residues before it; the germline J gene fills it in. The germline gives CDR1 FNHDT, CDR2 SITEND (reference sequence). The V gene lost 4 bases and the J gene lost 3 bases, with 11 bases spanning the gap. The CDR3 sequence is 13 residues long. The entire variable domain, with the rest obtained from reference TRBV19 and TRBJ2-7, is as follows: GGIITQTPKFLIGQEGQKLTLKCQQNFNHDTMYWYRQDSGKGLRLIYYSITENDLQKGDLSEGYDASREKKSSFSLTVTSAQKNEMAVFLCASSGGLFYEQYFGPGTRLTVL.

By sample fraction, this clone is medium-sized. Gene names denote mouse genes. The missing CDR3 end, 4 residues past where the read stops, is filled in from the germline J gene. The rearrangement joins TRBV19 to TRBJ1-1; no definite D call. V was clipped by 2 bases and J by 0 bases, with 5 bases between them. Germline V gives CDR1 FNHDT, CDR2 SITEND (reference sequence). The CDR3 sequence is 13 residues long. The sequenced CDR3 bases are TGTGCCAGCAGTATTGGGGCAAACACA. Amino acids: CASSIGANT. The complete CDR3 reads CASSIGANTEVFF.

This clone was seen ten or more times. Mouse germline and gene names are used. The read stops 4 residues short of the end of the CDR3; the missing end is completed from the germline J gene. V usage is TRBV13-3 and J usage is TRBJ2-5; weak D call: TRBD1 (5 bases). This CDR3 comprises 12 residues. The germline CDR1 and CDR2 sequences are NNHDY and SYVADS. CDR3 region: CASSREGDTQYF. The sequenced CDR3 bases are TGTGCCAGCAGCAGGGAAGGAGAC. The full variable domain, with the rest looked up from reference TRBV13-3 and TRBJ2-5, is EAAVTQSPRSKVAVTGGKVTLSCHQTNNHDYMYWYRQDTGHGLRLIHYSYVADSTEKGDIPDGYKASRPSQENFSLILELASLSQTAVYFCASSREGDTQYFGPGTRLLVL.

This clone turned up a few times. Each gene name is a mouse one. The read terminates 4 residues ahead of where the CDR3 ends, so the germline J gene completes it. This chain links TRBV5 with TRBJ2-1, with 7 bases matching TRBD1. Trimming took 4 bases from V and 2 from J; bases not matched to a gene: 2. The CDR3 loop spans 14 amino acids. From germline, CDR1 is LGHNA and CDR2 YNLKQL (reference sequence). This CDR3 reads CASSPTGDYAEQFF. Partial CDR3 DNA: TGTGCCAGCAGCCCCACAGGGGACTATGCT.

In its sample, this clone was seen many times. Gene names follow the mouse nomenclature. The read gets to within 4 residues of the CDR3 end, and the germline J gene fills in the rest. The V gene is TRBV13-1, the J gene TRBJ2-5, with 7 bases lining up with TRBD2. The CDR3 totals 14 residues. In germline, CDR1 is NSHNY, CDR2 SYGAGN. V trimming: 0 bases; J trimming: 2 bases; junction bases outside the gene matches: 0. CDR3 residues: CASSDGGGQDTQYF. The CDR3 bases that were read are TGTGCCAGCAGTGATGGGGGGGGCCAAGAC.

This clone was recorded many times. Gene names refer to mouse genes. The CDR3 end falls 4 residues outside the read, so it is completed with the germline J gene. The V and J genes are TRBV19 and TRBJ2-7; 10 bases are a match to TRBD2. Germline loops: CDR1 FNHDT, CDR2 SITEND (reference sequence). The CDR3 is 13 amino acids. Incomplete CDR3 DNA: TGTGCCAGCAGTATAACTGGGGGGGAT. Its translation: CASSITGGD. The whole CDR3 reads CASSITGGDEQYF.

This clone has a handful of counts. Each gene name is a mouse one. Read data end 4 residues before the CDR3 end; the end is taken from the germline J gene. The J gene is TRBJ2-7, the V gene TRBV2, with TRBD2 matching 9 bases. Germline V gene data show CDR1 as LGHNA and CDR2 as YSYQKL. This CDR3 is 16 amino acids long. Partial CDR3 DNA: TGTGCCAGCAGCCAAGATCTAAAGGACTGGGGTTAT. It encodes CASSQDLKDWGY. The CDR3, in full, reads CASSQDLKDWGYEQYF.

This clone occurred many times. The listed genes are named as in mouse. With the read ending 4 residues before the CDR3 end, the germline J gene is used to fill in that end. This sequence joins TRBV19 and TRBJ1-2; TRBD1 aligns across 7 bases. Germline lookup yields CDR1 FNHDT and CDR2 SITEND (reference sequence). This CDR3 has 14 residues. V dropped 6 bases and J dropped 0; count of bases not matched to a gene: 5. CDR3 region: CASTPGGSNSDYTF. CDR3 bases read: TGTGCCAGCACTCCAGGGGGGTCAAACTCC. The whole variable domain, filled in from reference TRBV19 and TRBJ1-2, reads GGIITQTPKFLIGQEGQKLTLKCQQNFNHDTMYWYRQDSGKGLRLIYYSITENDLQKGDLSEGYDASREKKSSFSLTVTSAQKNEMAVFLCASTPGGSNSDYTFGSGTRLLVI.

This clone came up many times. These gene names are mouse names. Read data end 4 residues before the CDR3 end; the end is taken from the germline J gene. The genes are TRBV5 and TRBJ2-3, with D perhaps matching TRBD2 (6 bases). The CDR3 covers 15 residues. Germline CDR1 is LGHNA and CDR2 is YNLKQL (reference sequence). Trimming removed 4 bases at V and 1 base at J, with 12 bases between. CDR3 in amino acids: CASSPPGGGAETLYF. CDR3 bases read: TGTGCCAGCAGCCCCCCGGGGGGTGGTGCAGAA.